This T cell receptor beta chain was identified during a study of blood T cell repertoires in COVID-19. Study details: COVID-19 samples, acute and convalescent, were from the United States, Italy and Spain.

Profiling relied on immunoSEQ multiplex PCR, and the TCRdb table lists in-frame clones only, not all of them. This table holds 150,000 to 200,000 clones, roughly 87% found once. CDR1 is MNHEY and CDR2 is SMNVEV in the germline V gene (reference sequence). J lost 7 bases, V lost 8 bases, and 19 bases had no gene match. This CDR3 is 16 amino acids long. The J gene is TRBJ2-5, the V gene TRBV27; 7 bases map to TRBD1. This TCR was recovered from a middle-aged man who had recovered from COVID-19. Sequencing was done on a sample of PBMCs or T cells enriched from blood (not recorded which). DNA of the CDR3: TGTGCCAGCTCATCATCCCACAGACAGGGTGGGGTGACCCAGTACTTC. Translating gives CASSSSHRQGGVTQYF.